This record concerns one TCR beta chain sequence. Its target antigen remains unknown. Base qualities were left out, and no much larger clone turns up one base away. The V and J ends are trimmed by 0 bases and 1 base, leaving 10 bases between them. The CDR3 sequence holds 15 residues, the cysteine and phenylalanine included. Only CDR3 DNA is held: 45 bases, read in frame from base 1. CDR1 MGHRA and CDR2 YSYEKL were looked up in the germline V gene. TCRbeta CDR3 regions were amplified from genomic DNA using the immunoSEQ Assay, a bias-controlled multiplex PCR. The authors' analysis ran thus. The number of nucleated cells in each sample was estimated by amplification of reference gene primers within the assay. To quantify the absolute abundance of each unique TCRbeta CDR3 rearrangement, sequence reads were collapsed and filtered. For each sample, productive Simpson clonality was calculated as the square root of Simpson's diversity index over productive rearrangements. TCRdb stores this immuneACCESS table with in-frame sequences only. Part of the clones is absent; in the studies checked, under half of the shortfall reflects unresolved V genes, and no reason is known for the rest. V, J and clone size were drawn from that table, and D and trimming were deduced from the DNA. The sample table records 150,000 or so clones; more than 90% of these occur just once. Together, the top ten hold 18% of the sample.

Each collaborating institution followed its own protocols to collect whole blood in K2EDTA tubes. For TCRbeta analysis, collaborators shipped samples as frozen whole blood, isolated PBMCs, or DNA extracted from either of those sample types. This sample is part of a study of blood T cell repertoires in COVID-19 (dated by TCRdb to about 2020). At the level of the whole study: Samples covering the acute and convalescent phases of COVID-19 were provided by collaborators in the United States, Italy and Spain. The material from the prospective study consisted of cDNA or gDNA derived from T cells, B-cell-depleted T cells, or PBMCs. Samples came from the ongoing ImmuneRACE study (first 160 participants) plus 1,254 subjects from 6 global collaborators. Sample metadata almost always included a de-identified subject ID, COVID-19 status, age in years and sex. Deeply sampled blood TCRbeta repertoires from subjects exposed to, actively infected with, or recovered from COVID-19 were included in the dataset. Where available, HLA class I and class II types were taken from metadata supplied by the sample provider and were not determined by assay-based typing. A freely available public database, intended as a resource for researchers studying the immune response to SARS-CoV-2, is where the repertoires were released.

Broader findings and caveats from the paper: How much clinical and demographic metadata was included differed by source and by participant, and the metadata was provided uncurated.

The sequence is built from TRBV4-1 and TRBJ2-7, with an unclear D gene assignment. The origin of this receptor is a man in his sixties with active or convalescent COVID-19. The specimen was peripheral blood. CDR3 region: CASSQDLYSSYEQYF. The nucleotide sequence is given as TGCGCCAGCAGCCAAGATTTGTACAGTTCCTACGAGCAGTACTTC.